Following are 30 T cell receptor beta chains from one sample sequenced in a study of HIV-infected children after antiretroviral therapy interruption. Treatment: PENTA 11 planned treatment interruption arm or continuous ART arm. Unique molecular identifiers were included in an RNA-based 3' RACE TCR library. TCRdb re-called the 3' RACE reads with MiXCR, one entry per CDR3 protein. The sample has some 90,000 distinct CDR3 sequences; 6% to 8.5% are singletons. This specimen consisted of CD45RA+ CD4+ T cells from PBMCs, pooled from several time points, obtained from a donor given antiretroviral therapy, either interrupted or continuous. Subset defined: naive CD4+ CD45RA+ CD45RO- T cells. The receptor source for this set is a pool of human donors with HIV.

There are a few counts of this clonotype. The CDR3 is CASSVGRGTGRAYEQYF. The CDR3 DNA reads TGTGCCAGCAGCGTAGGTCGGGGGACAGGGCGGGCCTACGAGCAGTACTTC. The chain couples TRBV9 to TRBJ2-7, with 9 positions matching TRBD1. CDR3 length: 17 residues. The V gene end was trimmed by 0 bases and the J gene end by 2 bases; junction bases not matched to a gene: 9. The germline V gene has CDR1 SGDLS and CDR2 YYNGEE.

The chain is built from TRBV5-1 and TRBJ1-2, with D possibly TRBD1 on 5 matching bases. The CDR3 runs to 15 residues. Trimming pared 0 bases from V and 7 bases from J, leaving 16 bases between. CDR1 and CDR2 from the germline V gene are SGHRS and YFSETQ. The CDR3 coding sequence is TGCGCCAGCAGCTTGGATGGCAGGGAAAGGAGTGGCTACACCTTC. Translation: CASSLDGRERSGYTF.

The table lists this clonotype with many counts. This chain joins TRBV12-3 or TRBV12-4 and TRBJ1-5; TRBD1 might be the D (6 bases). V was shortened by 6 bases and J by 4 bases, with 13 bases between the two germline ends. CDR3 size: 14 residues. The CDR3 here is CASSLRGTNQPQHF. Written as DNA, the CDR3 is TGTGCCAGCAGCCTCAGGGGAACTAATCAGCCCCAGCATTTT.

This clonotype was counted ten times or more. This chain connects TRBV20-1 to TRBJ1-1, with unresolved D. This CDR3 spans 16 amino acids. Germline CDR1 reads DFQATT; CDR2 reads SNEGSKA (reference sequence). The V end lost 4 bases, the J end lost 4 bases, and 22 bases lay between the germline ends. The CDR3 DNA is TGCAGTGCTACCCTCAGAGCTGGGCCCCGGGGCACTGAAGCTTTCTTT. Encoded protein: CSATLRAGPRGTEAFF.

This clonotype was picked up many times. As DNA, the CDR3 is TGTGCCAGCAGAGGGACTAGGAGCACAGATACGCAGTATTTT. Encoded protein: CASRGTRSTDTQYF. The genes are TRBV12-3 or TRBV12-4 and TRBJ2-3, with TRBD2 identical over 8 bases. The CDR3 runs to 14 residues. V trimming: 6 bases; J trimming: 0 bases; junction bases outside the gene matches: 2.

This clonotype was seen a handful of times. The rearrangement joins TRBV12-3 or TRBV12-4 to TRBJ1-3; TRBD1 matches at 9 bases. The CDR3 loop spans 15 amino acids. The trim removed 7 bases at V and 4 bases at J, leaving 8 bases unmatched. The CDR3 DNA follows: TGTGCCAGCACCCCGACAGGGGGATTCGGAAACACCATATATTTT. Its translation: CASTPTGGFGNTIYF.

This clonotype was seen ten or more times. This chain uses TRBV2 with TRBJ1-1; perhaps TRBD1 as D (5 bases). The CDR3 contains 13 residues. CDR1 SNHLY and CDR2 FYNNEI come from the germline V gene. Trimming removed 4 bases at V and 2 bases at J, with 8 bases between. The CDR3 here is CASSGQLNTEAFF. The DNA for the CDR3 is TGTGCCAGCAGTGGACAGCTAAACACTGAAGCTTTCTTT.

This clonotype was counted between two and nine times. V and J are TRBV10-3 and TRBJ2-7; D may match TRBD1 or TRBD2 (6 bases each). The CDR3 length is 12 residues. V was pared by 4 bases and J by 7 bases, with 11 bases between. Germline V gene data show CDR1 as ENHRY and CDR2 as SYGVKD. The CDR3 DNA reads TGTGCCATCAGTGGGGGGGCGGGTGAGCAGTACTTC. This translates into CAISGGAGEQYF.

Ten or more counts support this clonotype. The chain is built from TRBV14 and TRBJ2-7, with D possibly TRBD2 on 5 matching bases. This CDR3 region has 15 residues. V was shortened by 4 bases and J by 5 bases, with 18 bases between the two germline ends. CDR1 and CDR2 (germline): SGHDN, FVKESK. The CDR3 DNA sequence: TGTGCCAGCAGCCCACCAGAGCGGAACTTCGACGAGCAGTACTTC. Its translation is CASSPPERNFDEQYF.

The chain is built from TRBV12-5 and TRBJ2-7; D gene unclear. From germline, CDR1 is LGHNT and CDR2 FRNRAP. The CDR3 has 13 residues. V was clipped by 2 bases and J by 0 bases, with 5 bases between them. The CDR3 loop reads CASGLSASYEQYF. CDR3 nucleotide sequence: TGTGCTAGTGGTTTGTCAGCCTCCTACGAGCAGTACTTC.

This clonotype was seen only a few times. The chain carries TRBV19 and TRBJ1-2, with 7 positions matching TRBD1. The CDR3 length is 14 residues. V lost 8 bases to trimming and J lost 3 bases; unmatched junction nucleotides: 9. Germline V CDR1 and CDR2: LNHDA, SQIVND (reference sequence). Here the CDR3 reads CASSQGGRYYGYTF. The DNA of the CDR3 is TGTGCCAGTTCCCAGGGGGGACGGTACTATGGCTACACCTTC.

The genes are TRBV28 and TRBJ1-6; D not certain. The CDR3 has 16 residues. CDR1 MDHEN and CDR2 SYDVKM come from the germline V gene. V was trimmed by 5 bases and J by 0 bases, leaving 11 bases between them. The CDR3 spells CASSTPDGSYNSPLHF. CDR3 DNA sequence: TGTGCCAGCAGTACACCGGACGGCTCCTATAATTCACCCCTCCACTTT.

This clonotype was recorded many times. The chain uses TRBV19 and TRBJ1-2, with 7 bases lining up with TRBD1. V trimming: 5 bases; J trimming: 6 bases; junction bases outside the gene matches: 3. Germline V gene data show CDR1 as LNHDA and CDR2 as SQIVND (reference sequence). The CDR3 length is 12 residues. The CDR3 DNA reads TGTGCCAGTAGTCCGACAGGGAATGGCTACACCTTC. Amino acid sequence: CASSPTGNGYTF.

This clonotype was seen more than once but under ten times. The V call is TRBV3-1, the J call TRBJ2-2; no firm D call. The CDR3 has 15 residues. Germline CDR1 and CDR2: LGHDT and YNNKEL (reference sequence). Deletions cut 4 bases from V and 3 bases from J, with 12 bases between. This CDR3 reads CASSRKRVDTGELFF. CDR3 nucleotide sequence: TGTGCCAGCAGCCGGAAAAGGGTGGACACCGGGGAGCTGTTTTTT. The whole variable domain, remainder taken from reference TRBV3-1 and TRBJ2-2, is DTAVSQTPKYLVTQMGNDKSIKCEQNLGHDTMYWYKQDSKKFLKIMFSYNNKELIINETVPNRFSPKSPDKAHLNLHINSLELGDSAVYFCASSRKRVDTGELFFGEGSRLTVL.

There are many counts of this clonotype. The chain carries TRBV20-1 and TRBJ1-1; D unclear. CDR3 length: 14 amino acids. V lost 3 bases and J 3 bases, leaving 14 bases between the germline ends. CDR1 and CDR2 (germline): DFQATT, SNEGSKA (reference sequence). CDR3 in amino acids: CSARRGNRDTEAFF. In DNA, the CDR3 is TGCAGTGCTAGGAGAGGGAACCGGGACACTGAAGCTTTCTTT.

This clonotype occurred many times. The chain uses TRBV27 and TRBJ1-5, with 7 positions matching TRBD1. V gave up 5 bases and J gave up 9 bases; unmatched junction bases: 13. CDR3 size: 15 residues. CDR1 and CDR2 from the germline V gene are MNHEY and SMNVEV (reference sequence). The CDR3 bases are TGTGCCAGCAGTACCTGGGACAGCCTACCGGGGCCCCAGCATTTT. As protein: CASSTWDSLPGPQHF.

This clonotype was recorded at least ten times. V usage is TRBV11-3 and J usage is TRBJ2-1, with 10 positions matching TRBD2. The ends lost 5 bases at V and 3 bases at J; junction bases unmatched: 4. Germline V CDR1 and CDR2: SGHNT, YENEEA. This CDR3 is built from 15 residues. DNA for the CDR3: TGTGCCAGCAGCACCCGGACTAGCGGCTACAATGAGCAGTTCTTC. Encoded protein: CASSTRTSGYNEQFF.

There are many counts of this clonotype. The rearrangement links TRBV20-1 to TRBJ2-7; 7 nucleotides agree with TRBD2. The CDR3 consists of 14 residues. Trimming took 3 bases from V and 5 from J; bases not matched to a gene: 10. The germline V gene has CDR1 DFQATT and CDR2 SNEGSKA (reference sequence). The CDR3 DNA is TGCAGTGCTAGTTTGTGGGAGGGCGTCGACGAGCAGTACTTC. Residues: CSASLWEGVDEQYF.

The table lists this clonotype with many counts. The J gene is TRBJ1-2, the V gene TRBV5-8; 8 bases match TRBD1. CDR1 and CDR2 from the germline V gene are SGHTS and YDEGEE. V lost 5 bases to trimming and J lost 8 bases; unmatched junction nucleotides: 17. The length of the CDR3 is 16 residues. The CDR3 loop is CASRRQGPAKGDGYTF. CDR3 coding DNA: TGTGCCAGCAGAAGACAGGGGCCCGCAAAGGGGGACGGCTACACCTTC.

This clonotype was found a few times. This chain links TRBV6-5 with TRBJ1-1, with 7 bases fitting TRBD1. This CDR3 has 13 amino acids. CDR1 MNHEY and CDR2 SVGAGI come from the germline V gene. Trimming took 3 bases from V and 12 from J; bases not matched to a gene: 10. Here the CDR3 reads CASSYVEGAPSFF. The DNA of the CDR3 is TGTGCCAGCAGTTATGTTGAGGGGGCGCCGTCTTTCTTT.

This clonotype was seen at least ten times. The rearrangement joins TRBV3-1 to TRBJ2-7; 10 bases fit TRBD2. CDR3 length equals 17 residues. J gave up 1 base and V 0 bases, and 6 bases lay outside the gene matches. Germline V gene lookup returns CDR1 LGHDT and CDR2 YNNKEL (reference sequence). The CDR3 is CASSQDSGLADSYEQYF. DNA of the CDR3: TGTGCCAGCAGCCAAGACTCAGGACTAGCGGATTCCTACGAGCAGTACTTC.

This clonotype was picked up many times. This chain links TRBV21-1 with TRBJ2-7; the table names TRBD1, a call not compared with the DNA. TRBV21-1 is designated a pseudogene. This CDR3 is built from 16 residues. The DNA for the CDR3 is TGTGCCAGCAGCAAAGGGCTAGGGGCACCCTCCTACGAGCAGTACTTC. Protein product: CASSKGLGAPSYEQYF.

The chain combines TRBV5-1 with TRBJ2-7; no firm D call. Germline assignment: CDR1 SGHRS and CDR2 YFSETQ. This CDR3 contains 12 residues. V shed 4 bases and J shed 2 bases, with 7 bases lying between them. CDR3 nucleotides: TGCGCCAGCAGCCTGAAAGCCTACGAGCAGTACTTC. This encodes CASSLKAYEQYF.

This clonotype was counted at least ten times. V and J are TRBV13 and TRBJ2-7; 8 nucleotides match TRBD2. Germline CDR1 reads PRHDT; CDR2 reads FYEKMQ (reference sequence). V was clipped by 0 bases and J by 5 bases; unmatched bases: 6. The CDR3 is 15 amino acids. The CDR3 spells CASSLGGRAIHEQYF. CDR3 in DNA: TGTGCCAGCAGCTTAGGCGGGAGGGCCATCCACGAGCAGTACTTC.

The sample holds many counts of this clonotype. This chain links TRBV5-1 with TRBJ2-3; TRBD2 is a possible D gene (6 bases). V lost 2 bases to trimming and J lost 8 bases, with 12 bases between them. CDR3 length: 13 residues. Germline V gene sequence: CDR1 SGHRS, CDR2 YFSETQ. The CDR3: CASSLQTGGTQYF. The CDR3 DNA is TGCGCCAGCAGCTTACAAACCGGGGGTACGCAGTATTTT.

The chain recombines TRBV20-1 with TRBJ1-6, with D tentatively TRBD1 (5 bases). The V gene's germline CDR1 is DFQATT and CDR2 SNEGSKA (reference sequence). V was shortened by 3 bases and J by 7 bases, with 16 bases between the two germline ends. This CDR3 has 15 residues. CDR3 coding DNA: TGCAGTGCTAGCCGGGGGACCCCTGGAAATTCACCCCTCCACTTT. Protein: CSASRGTPGNSPLHF.

This clonotype appeared many times. V and J are TRBV6-6 and TRBJ2-1; possibly TRBD1 for D (5 bases). The CDR3 runs to 16 residues. With 6 bases removed from V and 0 bases from J, the gap between germline ends came to 15 bases. Germline CDR1 is MNHNY and CDR2 is SVGAGI (reference sequence). The CDR3 reads CASSRQTLTSYNEQFF. In DNA form, the CDR3 reads TGTGCCAGCAGCCGACAGACTCTTACCTCCTACAATGAGCAGTTCTTC.

This clonotype was seen ten or more times. J is TRBJ2-2 and V is TRBV5-6; TRBD2 matches at 10 bases. Germline CDR1 reads SGHDT; CDR2 reads YYEEEE. V dropped 0 bases and J dropped 5; count of bases not matched to a gene: 10. The CDR3 totals 18 residues. CDR3 bases: TGTGCCAGCAGCTTGGAACTAGCGGGGTCATTGGGAACCGGGGAGCTGTTTTTT. It is translated as CASSLELAGSLGTGELFF.

At least ten counts were recorded for this clonotype. V and J are TRBV27 and TRBJ1-3, with a possible D match to TRBD1 (6 bases). Germline lookup yields CDR1 MNHEY and CDR2 SMNVEV (reference sequence). This CDR3 has 15 residues. The ends were cut back, 5 bases at V and 2 bases at J, with 13 bases in the middle. The CDR3 sequence is CASSIAGAPGNTIYF. Written as DNA, the CDR3 is TGTGCCAGCAGTATCGCAGGGGCTCCTGGAAACACCATATATTTT.

This clonotype showed up just a few times. The CDR3 spells CASSVGDRPHGYTF. In DNA, the CDR3 is TGTGCCAGCAGTGTAGGGGACAGGCCCCATGGCTACACCTTC. The genes are TRBV2 and TRBJ1-2, with 8 bases lining up with TRBD1. CDR1 and CDR2 from the germline V gene are SNHLY and FYNNEI. The CDR3 is 14 amino acids. V shed 4 bases, J shed 6 bases, and the junction held 7 bases outside the gene matches.